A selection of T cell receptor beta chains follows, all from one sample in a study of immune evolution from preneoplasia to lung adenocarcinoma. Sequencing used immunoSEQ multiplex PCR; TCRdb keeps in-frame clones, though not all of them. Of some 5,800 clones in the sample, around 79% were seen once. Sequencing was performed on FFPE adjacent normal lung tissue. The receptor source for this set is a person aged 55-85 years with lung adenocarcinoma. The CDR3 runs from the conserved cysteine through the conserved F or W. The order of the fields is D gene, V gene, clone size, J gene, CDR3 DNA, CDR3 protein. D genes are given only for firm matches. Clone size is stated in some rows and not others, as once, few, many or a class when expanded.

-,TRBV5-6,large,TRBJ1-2,TGTGCCAGCAGACAATTATGGTCGGGGACTTCTAACTATGGCTACACCTTC,CASRQLWSGTSNYGYTF
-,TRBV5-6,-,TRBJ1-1,TGTGCCAGCAGCTTCCCCGGGGTCAGGGCAAACACAGGAAACACTGAAGCTTTCTTT,CASSFPGVRANTGNTEAFF
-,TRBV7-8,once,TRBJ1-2,TGTGCCAGCAGCTTAGGTGTGGAGGGAGACTATGGCTACACCTTC,CASSLGVEGDYGYTF
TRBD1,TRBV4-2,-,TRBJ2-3,TGTGCCAGCAGCCAAGCGACAGGGGCTACGCCGGATACGCAGTATTTT,CASSQATGATPDTQYF
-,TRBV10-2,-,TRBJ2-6,TGCGCCAGCAAAGATAGTGTCTCTGGGGCCAACGTCCTGACTTTC,CASKDSVSGANVLTF
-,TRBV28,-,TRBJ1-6,TGTGCCAGCAGTTTATCCGGTTACGGGGTGGTTGCGGGACCCCTCCACTTT,CASSLSGYGVVAGPLHF
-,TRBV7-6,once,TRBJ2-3,TGTGCCAGCAGCTTAGTGGGGTTAGATACAGATACGCAGTATTTT,CASSLVGLDTDTQYF
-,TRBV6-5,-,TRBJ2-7,TGTGCCAGCAGTACCGTGTACCAACAGTACTTC,CASSTVYQQYF
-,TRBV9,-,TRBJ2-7,TGTGCCAGCAGCGTAGCGACTGATTCCTACGAGCAGTACTTC,CASSVATDSYEQYF
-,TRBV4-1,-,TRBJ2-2,TGCGCCAGCAGCCATAGAAGGACCAACACCGGGGAGCTGTTTTTT,CASSHRRTNTGELFF
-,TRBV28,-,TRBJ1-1,TGTGCCAGCAGCATGAGGTGGGTGGCAGGGCGGCGCGTCACTGAAGCTTTCTTT,CASSMRWVAGRRVTEAFF
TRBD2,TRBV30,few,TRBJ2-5,TGTGCCTGGAGTGAACTAGCGGGAGCTGAGACCCAGTACTTC,CAWSELAGAETQYF
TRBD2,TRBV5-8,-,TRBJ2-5,TGTGCCAGCAGCTTGGCCTATAGCGGGGGAGCCGGAGAGACCCAGTACTTC,CASSLAYSGGAGETQYF
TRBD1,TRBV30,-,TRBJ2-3,TGTGCCTGGAGTCGTACAGGGGGCGCCTCAGATACGCAGTATTTT,CAWSRTGGASDTQYF